This note documents a single T cell receptor beta chain sequence. Its target is unknown. This entry comes from a study of cytomegalovirus exposure and HLA in healthy donors. Whole-study results and caveats: Based on reports, TCR beta sequences accurately predicted HLA-A and HLA-B alleles for most subjects. Common viral pathogens were later found to be apparently linked to several of the most significant clusters. According to a later analysis, most TCR beta chains associated with CMV appeared HLA-restricted.

Primers: 60 Vbeta forward and 13 Jbeta reverse. Clones were read by immunoSEQ multiplex PCR, and TCRdb kept only the in-frame ones, dropping some. The table shows about 160,000 clones, with roughly nine tenths occurring only once. Trimming left V 3 bases short and J 5 bases short, with 19 bases between. Per the germline V gene, CDR1 is SGDLS and CDR2 is YYNGEE. The CDR3 length is 16 residues. The sequenced sample consisted of PBMCs. The rearrangement uses TRBV9 and TRBJ2-3, with TRBD2 as a possible D gene (6 bases). The sequence derives from a young woman in good health and CMV-seronegative. The CDR3 DNA reads as TGTGCCAGCAGCGCCGCGGGGTCGGGGGTTGGAGATACGCAGTATTTT. It is translated as CASSAAGSGVGDTQYF. Full variable domain (rest looked up from reference TRBV9 and TRBJ2-3): DSGVTQTPKHLITATGQRVTLRCSPRSGDLSVYWYQQSLDQGLQFLIQYYNGEERAKGNILERFSAQQFPDLHSELNLSSLELGDSALYFCASSAAGSGVGDTQYFGPGTRLTVL.